A selection of T cell receptor beta chains follows, all from one sample in a study of CD4 T cells in relation to SARS-CoV-2 and coronaviruses. These receptors' targets are unknown. Generated by immunoSEQ multiplex PCR, the TCRdb table keeps only in-frame clones and is missing some. The table has some 46,000 clones, around 80% seen once. What was sequenced was naive CD4+ T cells from PBMCs, cultured in vitro. The source is an adult with COVID-19. The CDR3 runs from the conserved cysteine through the conserved F or W. D genes are given only for firm matches. Some rows have no size entry. The others give once, few or many, or a class for an expanded clone.

J gene: TRBJ2-7; clone size: -; D gene: -; V gene: TRBV7-9; CDR3 protein: CASSSPPENSSYEQYF; CDR3 DNA: TGTGCCAGCAGCTCGCCCCCGGAGAATAGCTCCTACGAGCAGTACTTC
J gene: TRBJ2-7; clone size: -; D gene: -; V gene: TRBV11-2; CDR3 protein: CASSLDRISGSYEQYF; CDR3 DNA: TGTGCCAGCAGCTTAGATCGAATTAGCGGTTCCTACGAGCAGTACTTC
J gene: TRBJ2-2; clone size: -; D gene: -; V gene: TRBV19; CDR3 protein: CASRLSGVTGELFF; CDR3 DNA: TGTGCCAGTAGGCTTAGCGGAGTCACCGGGGAGCTGTTTTTT
J gene: TRBJ1-2; clone size: -; D gene: TRBD1; V gene: TRBV5-1; CDR3 protein: CASSLGQGLVRYGYTF; CDR3 DNA: TGCGCCAGCAGCCTCGGACAGGGGCTGGTTAGATATGGCTACACCTTC
J gene: TRBJ2-3; clone size: -; D gene: -; V gene: TRBV27; CDR3 protein: CASSLRGGRGTDTQYF; CDR3 DNA: TGTGCCAGCAGTTTAAGAGGGGGAAGGGGCACAGATACGCAGTATTTT
J gene: TRBJ2-3; clone size: few; D gene: -; V gene: TRBV6-5; CDR3 protein: CATSRGGTDTQYF; CDR3 DNA: TGTGCCACAAGCAGGGGCGGCACAGATACGCAGTATTTT
J gene: TRBJ2-7; clone size: -; D gene: TRBD1; V gene: TRBV7-9; CDR3 protein: CASSSLDSTGPAYEQYF; CDR3 DNA: TGTGCCAGCAGCTCACTAGATTCGACAGGGCCGGCCTACGAGCAGTACTTC
J gene: TRBJ2-3; clone size: -; D gene: -; V gene: TRBV18; CDR3 protein: CASSRTDTQYF; CDR3 DNA: TGTGCCAGCTCGAGGACAGATACGCAGTATTTT
J gene: TRBJ2-7; clone size: once; D gene: TRBD2; V gene: TRBV5-1; CDR3 protein: CASSLTSGIYEQYF; CDR3 DNA: TGCGCCAGCAGCTTGACTAGCGGGATCTACGAGCAGTACTTC
J gene: TRBJ1-5; clone size: once; D gene: TRBD1; V gene: TRBV27; CDR3 protein: CASSPRPGTGTPQHF; CDR3 DNA: TGTGCCAGCAGTCCTAGACCCGGGACAGGTACGCCCCAGCATTTT
J gene: TRBJ2-2; clone size: -; D gene: TRBD2; V gene: TRBV5-1; CDR3 protein: CASSSSGGRNTGELFF; CDR3 DNA: TGCGCCAGCAGCAGCAGTGGCGGGAGAAACACCGGGGAGCTGTTTTTT
J gene: TRBJ1-1; clone size: few; D gene: -; V gene: TRBV10-3; CDR3 protein: CAISAGATEAFF; CDR3 DNA: TGTGCCATCAGTGCGGGGGCTACTGAAGCTTTCTTT
J gene: TRBJ1-4; clone size: -; D gene: TRBD1; V gene: TRBV4-1; CDR3 protein: CASSQGVRGQYEKLFF; CDR3 DNA: TGCGCCAGCAGCCAAGGAGTCAGGGGGCAATATGAAAAACTGTTTTTT
J gene: TRBJ2-1; clone size: -; D gene: TRBD2; V gene: TRBV6-6; CDR3 protein: CASSLPSGGHEQFF; CDR3 DNA: TGTGCCAGCAGTCTTCCGAGCGGGGGGCATGAGCAGTTCTTC
J gene: TRBJ2-7; clone size: -; D gene: -; V gene: TRBV10-3; CDR3 protein: CAVARGSDPYEQYF; CDR3 DNA: TGTGCCGTCGCCCGGGGGAGTGATCCCTACGAGCAGTACTTC
J gene: TRBJ1-2; clone size: -; D gene: -; V gene: TRBV28; CDR3 protein: CASSLSFDGYTF; CDR3 DNA: TGTGCCAGCAGTTTATCATTCGATGGCTACACCTTC
J gene: TRBJ1-1; clone size: -; D gene: -; V gene: TRBV7-2; CDR3 protein: CASSQGRANTEAFF; CDR3 DNA: TGTGCCAGCAGCCAAGGGCGGGCGAACACTGAAGCTTTCTTT
J gene: TRBJ1-4; clone size: -; D gene: -; V gene: TRBV3-1/TRBV3-2; CDR3 protein: CASSRKWVGEKLFF; CDR3 DNA: TGTGCCAGCAGCCGAAAGTGGGTGGGGGAAAAACTGTTTTTT
J gene: TRBJ1-1; clone size: -; D gene: -; V gene: TRBV5-6; CDR3 protein: CASSLGVGNTEAFF; CDR3 DNA: TGTGCCAGCAGCTTGGGGGTCGGGAACACTGAAGCTTTCTTT
J gene: TRBJ2-7; clone size: -; D gene: TRBD2; V gene: TRBV19; CDR3 protein: CASSLAGGNYEQYF; CDR3 DNA: TGTGCCAGCTCCCTAGCGGGAGGGAACTACGAGCAGTACTTC
J gene: TRBJ1-2; clone size: -; D gene: -; V gene: TRBV7-2; CDR3 protein: CASSLGQGSYTF; CDR3 DNA: TGTGCCAGCAGCTTAGGGCAGGGGAGCTACACCTTC
J gene: TRBJ1-1; clone size: -; D gene: TRBD1; V gene: TRBV19; CDR3 protein: CASSRIGQGTGEAFF; CDR3 DNA: TGTGCCAGTAGTAGGATAGGACAGGGAACGGGTGAAGCTTTCTTT
J gene: TRBJ2-3; clone size: once; D gene: -; V gene: TRBV6-4; CDR3 protein: CASSEGAADTQYF; CDR3 DNA: TGTGCCAGCAGTGAGGGCGCAGCAGATACGCAGTATTTT
J gene: TRBJ1-6; clone size: -; D gene: -; V gene: TRBV7-2; CDR3 protein: CASSISRDLNSPLHF; CDR3 DNA: TGTGCCAGCAGCATAAGCCGGGACCTTAATTCACCCCTCCACTTT
J gene: TRBJ2-7; clone size: -; D gene: -; V gene: TRBV3-1/TRBV3-2; CDR3 protein: CASSPGLLGEQYF; CDR3 DNA: TGTGCCAGCAGCCCAGGGCTTTTGGGCGAGCAGTACTTC
J gene: TRBJ2-7; clone size: -; D gene: -; V gene: TRBV7-9; CDR3 protein: CASSFGQSTYEQYF; CDR3 DNA: TGTGCCAGCAGCTTCGGACAGTCCACCTACGAGCAGTACTTC
J gene: TRBJ1-5; clone size: -; D gene: -; V gene: TRBV7-8; CDR3 protein: CASSLVSGGRNQPQHF; CDR3 DNA: TGTGCCAGCAGCTTAGTGTCTGGGGGCCGCAATCAGCCCCAGCATTTT
J gene: TRBJ2-2; clone size: -; D gene: -; V gene: TRBV3-1/TRBV3-2; CDR3 protein: CASSHGARTGELFF; CDR3 DNA: TGTGCCAGCAGCCATGGGGCGCGGACCGGGGAGCTGTTTTTT
J gene: TRBJ1-4; clone size: -; D gene: -; V gene: TRBV30; CDR3 protein: CAWSARGGLGEKLFF; CDR3 DNA: TGTGCCTGGAGTGCCCGAGGGGGGCTTGGTGAAAAACTGTTTTTT
J gene: TRBJ2-1; clone size: -; D gene: -; V gene: TRBV10-2; CDR3 protein: CASSESRAPPGWGEVF; CDR3 DNA: TGCGCCAGCAGTGAGTCGAGGGCCCCCCCTGGGTGGGGAGAGGTCTTC
J gene: TRBJ2-1; clone size: once; D gene: -; V gene: TRBV18; CDR3 protein: CASSPGQRVDEQFF; CDR3 DNA: TGTGCCAGCTCACCAGGGCAAAGGGTCGATGAGCAGTTCTTC
J gene: TRBJ2-5; clone size: -; D gene: -; V gene: TRBV29-1; CDR3 protein: CSVVTDAETQYF; CDR3 DNA: TGCAGCGTTGTGACAGATGCGGAGACCCAGTACTTC
J gene: TRBJ2-5; clone size: -; D gene: -; V gene: TRBV11-2; CDR3 protein: CASSLAGVETQYF; CDR3 DNA: TGTGCCAGCAGCTTGGCAGGGGTAGAGACCCAGTACTTC
J gene: TRBJ2-6; clone size: -; D gene: -; V gene: TRBV28; CDR3 protein: CASSRGGSGANVLTF; CDR3 DNA: TGTGCCAGCAGTCGAGGGGGCTCTGGGGCCAACGTCCTGACTTTC
J gene: TRBJ1-5; clone size: -; D gene: -; V gene: TRBV4-1; CDR3 protein: CASSQLRPTVENQPQHF; CDR3 DNA: TGCGCCAGCAGCCAACTCCGACCGACGGTGGAGAATCAGCCCCAGCATTTT
J gene: TRBJ2-2; clone size: -; D gene: TRBD2; V gene: TRBV6-5; CDR3 protein: CASSYSGSGGELFF; CDR3 DNA: TGTGCCAGCAGTTACAGCGGGAGTGGCGGGGAGCTGTTTTTT
J gene: TRBJ2-3; clone size: -; D gene: TRBD2; V gene: TRBV10-3; CDR3 protein: CAIRGLAGKTDTQYF; CDR3 DNA: TGTGCCATCCGGGGACTAGCGGGAAAAACAGATACGCAGTATTTT
J gene: TRBJ2-7; clone size: -; D gene: -; V gene: TRBV30; CDR3 protein: CAWSVEGPYEQYF; CDR3 DNA: TGTGCCTGGAGTGTAGAGGGTCCCTACGAGCAGTACTTC
J gene: TRBJ2-7; clone size: -; D gene: -; V gene: TRBV5-1; CDR3 protein: CASSRVRPSYEQYF; CDR3 DNA: TGCGCCAGCAGTAGGGTCCGGCCCTCCTACGAGCAGTACTTC
J gene: TRBJ2-3; clone size: -; D gene: -; V gene: TRBV30; CDR3 protein: CAWSPGTPNTQYF; CDR3 DNA: TGTGCCTGGAGTCCCGGGACACCTAATACGCAGTATTTT